This passage covers 5 T cell receptor beta chains from one sample sequenced in a study of beta chain features in type 1 diabetes. cDNA synthesis used the whole RNA isolate, giving expressed TCRB sequences. Profiled with immunoSEQ multiplex PCR; TCRdb holds only in-frame clones, not every one. The table lists more than 8,500 clones, approximately 78% of them singletons, with roughly 1.5% in the top ten. Sequenced input: Tregs from blood. The receptors come from a woman aged 18-30 years in good health.

The chain has TRBV19 and TRBJ2-1; D unresolved. Per the germline V gene, CDR1 is LNHDA and CDR2 is SQIVND (reference sequence). Trimming removed 6 bases at V and 7 bases at J, with 16 bases between. The CDR3 length is 14 residues. Written as DNA, the CDR3 is TGTGCCAGTAGGAATTCCGACGGGTTGAATGAGCAGTTCTTC. This codes for CASRNSDGLNEQFF.

The chain couples TRBV7-3 to TRBJ1-1; perhaps TRBD1 as D (5 bases). The CDR3 is 17 residues long. CDR1 SGHTA and CDR2 FQGTGA come from the germline V gene. Trimming took 2 bases from V and 2 from J, leaving 18 bases between them. CDR3 sequence reads: CASSLLGRRAPNTEAFF. CDR3 bases: TGTGCCAGCAGCTTACTGGGGCGAAGGGCTCCTAACACTGAAGCTTTCTTT.

A single count supports this clone. The V gene is TRBV29-1, the J gene TRBJ2-1, with TRBD2 as a possible D gene (6 bases). V lost 4 bases to trimming and J lost 10 bases, with 20 bases between them. The germline V gene has CDR1 SQVTM and CDR2 ANQGSEA. The CDR3 consists of 14 residues. CDR3 nucleotides: TGCAGCGTTGGTGCCAGCGGGTGGTTCGTGGAGCAGTTCTTC. The encoded protein is CSVGASGWFVEQFF.

This sequence joins TRBV27 and TRBJ2-1; TRBD1 is a possible D gene (6 bases). V lost 10 bases and J 4 bases, leaving 11 bases between the germline ends. The germline CDR1 and CDR2 sequences are MNHEY and SMNVEV (reference sequence). The CDR3 is 12 amino acids. The CDR3, as DNA: TGTGCCACCAGGACAGATTACAATGAGCAGTTCTTC. This encodes CATRTDYNEQFF.

The V and J genes are TRBV28 and TRBJ2-7; 9 nucleotides align to TRBD2. CDR1 and CDR2 from the germline V gene are MDHEN and SYDVKM. The V segment lost 3 bases and the J segment 13 bases; nucleotides outside the gene matches: 4. The CDR3 has 11 amino acids. The chain's CDR3 is CASSFSGRGYF. In DNA form, the CDR3 reads TGTGCCAGCAGTTTTAGCGGGAGAGGTTACTTC.